Presented here are 28 T cell receptor beta chains from one specimen sequenced in a study of T cells in localized non-small cell lung cancer. TCRdb keeps only in-frame clones here, not all; method: immunoSEQ multiplex PCR. The table lists around 1,500 clones, around 21% of them singletons. The sequenced sample was normal lung tissue next to the tumor, obtained before any cancer treatment. These receptors all stem from a woman aged 40-75 years with stage I lung adenocarcinoma.

This clone was seen only a few times. The chain joins TRBV11-3 to TRBJ1-2; D is unresolved. Germline CDR1 reads SGHNT; CDR2 reads YENEEA. V was shortened by 6 bases and J by 6 bases, with 20 bases between the two germline ends. The CDR3 runs to 15 residues. The CDR3 here is CASRESGPRTHGYTF. For the CDR3, the DNA is TGTGCCAGCAGGGAATCCGGGCCCCGGACCCATGGCTACACCTTC.

This clone showed up just a few times. V and J are TRBV6-1 and TRBJ2-4; TRBD1 matches 7 bases. Trimming removed 1 base from V and 2 bases from J; junction bases left unmatched: 8. There are 17 residues in the CDR3. Germline loops: CDR1 MNHNS, CDR2 SASEGT. CDR3 loop: CASSEGIGGFTKNIQYF. CDR3 nucleotide sequence: TGTGCCAGCAGTGAAGGTATAGGGGGCTTCACCAAAAACATTCAGTACTTC.

By frequency in the sample, this clone is medium-sized. The J gene is TRBJ2-1, the V gene TRBV4-1, with 10 bases that match TRBD2. The germline CDR1 and CDR2 sequences are MGHRA and YSYEKL. V shed 0 bases, J shed 15 bases, and the junction held 8 bases outside the gene matches. This CDR3 spans 14 amino acids. The CDR3 sequence is CASSQDRVAGGLFF. For the CDR3, the DNA is TGCGCCAGCAGCCAAGATCGGGTAGCGGGGGGTTTGTTCTTC.

The chain recombines TRBV19 with TRBJ2-7; no reliable D call. The V gene's germline CDR1 is LNHDA and CDR2 SQIVND (reference sequence). V lost 3 bases, J lost 2 bases, and 14 bases lay in between. This CDR3 spans 15 amino acids. The CDR3 DNA reads as TGTGCCAGTAGTATCACCGGCAGTTCGGCCTACGAGCAGTACTTC. This translates into CASSITGSSAYEQYF.

The chain uses TRBV6-8 and TRBJ2-1; D may match TRBD1 or TRBD2 (5 bases each). The CDR3 loop spans 17 amino acids. The germline gives CDR1 MNHGY, CDR2 SAAAGT. Trimming removed 5 bases at V and 4 bases at J, with 21 bases between. The CDR3 DNA is TGTGCCAGCAGTCAACGGGACCCTCCCCAGTTATACAATGAGCAGTTCTTC. Translation: CASSQRDPPQLYNEQFF.

This chain joins TRBV5-1 and TRBJ1-3, with 8 nucleotides matching TRBD1. This CDR3 is built from 16 residues. CDR1 is SGHRS, CDR2 YFSETQ, per germline. Losses at the gene ends were 0 bases for V and 6 bases for J; bases not matched to a gene: 8. For the CDR3, the DNA is TGCGCCAGCAGCTTGGAGGCGCAGGGGGCAGAAAACACCATATATTTT. Translating gives CASSLEAQGAENTIYF.

This clone is judged large. The CDR3 region has the DNA TGTGCCAGCAGTTACTCGGCCGTTAGGAGCACTGAAGCTTTCTTT. It specifies CASSYSAVRSTEAFF. The chain employs TRBV6-8 and TRBJ1-1; D is uncertain. The CDR3 length is 15 residues. CDR1 is MNHGY and CDR2 is SAAAGT in the germline V gene. The V end lost 0 bases, the J end lost 4 bases, and 12 bases lay between the germline ends.

The gene calls are TRBV15 and TRBJ2-4; D call uncertain. V gave up 1 base and J gave up 2 bases, with 15 bases separating them. The CDR3 extends over 17 amino acids. Germline values: CDR1 LNHNV, CDR2 YYDKDF (reference sequence). CDR3 protein: CATSRGGEVRSKNIQYF. CDR3 coding DNA: TGTGCCACCAGCAGAGGTGGGGAAGTTAGATCCAAAAACATTCAGTACTTC.

This clone was seen a few times. The rearrangement links TRBV9 to TRBJ1-6, with D perhaps TRBD1 (5 bases). Per germline, CDR1 SGDLS and CDR2 YYNGEE. Between the trimmed V and J ends, which lost 5 bases and 7 bases, there was a span of 10 bases. The CDR3 is made up of 13 amino acids. Here the CDR3 DNA reads TGTGCCAGCAGGGGGGATGGGAATTCACCCCTCCACTTT. Translating gives CASRGDGNSPLHF.

The CDR3 loop is CASSVVASTDTQYF. The CDR3 DNA reads TGTGCCAGCAGCGTAGTCGCGAGCACAGATACGCAGTATTTT. J is TRBJ2-3 and V is TRBV9; D is undetermined. Trimming took 0 bases from V and 0 from J, leaving 5 bases between them. This CDR3 is 14 amino acids long. Germline V CDR1 and CDR2: SGDLS, YYNGEE.

This sequence joins TRBV6-8 and TRBJ2-7; the match to TRBD1 covers 9 bases. This CDR3 region has 18 residues. The germline V gene encodes CDR1 MNHGY and CDR2 SAAAGT. V was clipped by 5 bases and J by 2 bases; unmatched bases: 16. The CDR3 protein is CASSPYHGTGKGTYEQYF. CDR3 bases: TGTGCCAGCAGTCCCTATCACGGGACAGGGAAGGGGACCTACGAGCAGTACTTC.

The chain employs TRBV19 and TRBJ2-5; 14 bases agree with TRBD2. Germline-derived CDR1 and CDR2 are LNHDA and SQIVND (reference sequence). The CDR3 runs 15 residues. The V gene end was trimmed by 5 bases and the J gene end by 5 bases; junction bases not matched to a gene: 4. The CDR3: CASSGTSGSFETQYF. In DNA form, the CDR3 reads TGTGCCAGTAGTGGGACTAGCGGGAGCTTTGAGACCCAGTACTTC.

This clone was seen a handful of times. This chain connects TRBV4-1 to TRBJ1-1; D is uncertain. V gave up 1 base and J gave up 5 bases, with 11 bases separating them. This CDR3 spans 14 amino acids. Germline CDR1 reads MGHRA; CDR2 reads YSYEKL. In DNA, the CDR3 is TGCGCCAGCAGCCAAGTCGGGGTCGGTACTGAAGCTTTCTTT. Protein: CASSQVGVGTEAFF.

This sequence joins TRBV6-8 and TRBJ1-2; 8 bases align to TRBD1. V shed 5 bases and J 5 bases; nucleotides not matched to a gene: 10. This CDR3 comprises 15 residues. Looked up from germline, CDR1 is MNHGY and CDR2 is SAAAGT. CDR3 coding DNA: TGTGCCAGCAGTCAGGGACAGGTGGAGTATTATGGCTACACCTTC. It encodes CASSQGQVEYYGYTF.

This clone has more than one count but fewer than ten. The rearrangement uses TRBV6-8 and TRBJ2-5; 9 positions agree with TRBD1. Trimming at V came to 7 bases and at J to 7 bases, leaving 7 bases not matched to a gene. CDR3 length: 13 residues. CDR1 is MNHGY, CDR2 SAAAGT, per germline. CDR3 loop: CASTMDRGATQYF. Here the CDR3 DNA reads TGTGCCAGCACCATGGACAGGGGTGCGACCCAGTACTTC.

This clone is labeled large (0.1 to 1%). Compared with germline, one end of the junction differs, possibly owing to a read error. J is TRBJ2-5 and V is TRBV6-8, with D possibly being TRBD1 or TRBD2 (5 bases each). The CDR3 loop spans 15 amino acids. From germline, CDR1 is MNHGY and CDR2 SAAAGT. DNA of the CDR3: TGTGCCATCAGTGGATTTGGGGACGACCAAGAGACCCAGTACTTC. This encodes CAISGFGDDQETQYF.

The rearrangement uses TRBV19 and TRBJ2-3; 11 bases are a match to TRBD2. V trimming: 5 bases; J trimming: 3 bases; junction bases outside the gene matches: 7. Germline assignment: CDR1 LNHDA and CDR2 SQIVND (reference sequence). This CDR3 spans 16 amino acids. CDR3 amino acids: CASSSLLAGATDTQYF. CDR3 DNA: TGTGCCAGTAGTTCCCTACTAGCGGGAGCGACAGATACGCAGTATTTT.

The V call is TRBV19, the J call TRBJ2-7; D not resolved. Deletions cut 6 bases from V and 5 bases from J, with 14 bases between. The CDR3 runs to 13 residues. The germline V gene encodes CDR1 LNHDA and CDR2 SQIVND (reference sequence). The CDR3 DNA reads as TGTGCCAGTAGCCTTTCCACGGTCCACGAGCAGTACTTC. Its protein product is CASSLSTVHEQYF.

This clone is large. In nucleotides, the CDR3 is TGTGCCAGCAGTTGGGGGACAGGGAGAGGTGGGAGCTCCTACGAGCAGTACTTC. It specifies CASSWGTGRGGSSYEQYF. This sequence joins TRBV6-8 and TRBJ2-7; 9 nucleotides align to TRBD1. The CDR3 totals 18 residues. Losses at the gene ends were 4 bases for V and 0 bases for J; bases not matched to a gene: 13. Germline CDR1 and CDR2: MNHGY and SAAAGT.

The rearrangement joins TRBV19 to TRBJ2-1; 10 nucleotides agree with TRBD2. Germline trimming cut 7 bases from V and 14 bases from J; bases unmatched to any gene: 5. In germline, CDR1 is LNHDA, CDR2 SQIVND (reference sequence). This CDR3 has 11 residues. CDR3 DNA sequence: TGTGCCAGTAAAGGGACTAGCGACAAGTTCTTC. Amino acids: CASKGTSDKFF.

This clone showed up just a few times. This rearrangement joins TRBV9 to TRBJ2-1; 7 positions match TRBD2. CDR3 size: 17 residues. The germline V gene encodes CDR1 SGDLS and CDR2 YYNGEE. The V and J ends lost 4 bases and 0 bases, in that order; junction bases with no gene match: 10. The CDR3 sequence: CASSPEGGGSSYNEQFF. The CDR3 DNA reads TGTGCCAGCAGCCCCGAAGGAGGCGGGAGCTCCTACAATGAGCAGTTCTTC.

The chain joins TRBV18 to TRBJ2-2; the D gene is possibly TRBD1 (5 bases). CDR3 size: 16 residues. V gave up 3 bases and J gave up 4 bases, with 15 bases separating them. CDR1 is KGHSH and CDR2 is LQKENI in the germline V gene. CDR3 sequence reads: CASSPTGQGGTGELFF. The CDR3 DNA follows: TGTGCCAGCTCACCGACTGGGCAGGGTGGCACCGGGGAGCTGTTTTTT.

This clone was recorded a few times. V gene TRBV18 combines with J gene TRBJ2-1; 7 nucleotides line up with TRBD2. With 3 bases clipped from V and 10 bases from J, the junction kept 9 bases outside the gene matches. CDR3 length: 14 amino acids. Germline loops: CDR1 KGHSH, CDR2 LQKENI. DNA for the CDR3: TGTGCCAGCTCACCTTCCCTAGCGGACCCAGAGCAGTTCTTC. It yields the protein CASSPSLADPEQFF.

This clone was detected a few times. V and J are TRBV11-3 and TRBJ2-1; D perhaps matches TRBD2 (7 bases). This CDR3 is built from 20 residues. Germline loops: CDR1 SGHNT, CDR2 YENEEA. The ends were cut back, 7 bases at V and 1 base at J, with 29 bases in the middle. The CDR3: CASTSRSFAGASTSYNEQFF. The CDR3 region has the DNA TGTGCCAGCACCTCCCGGAGCTTTGCGGGGGCCTCAACGTCCTACAATGAGCAGTTCTTC.

This clone is large within its sample. The V gene is TRBV28, the J gene TRBJ1-2; maybe TRBD1 (6 bases). V lost 6 bases and J lost 1, with 15 bases in between. Germline values: CDR1 MDHEN, CDR2 SYDVKM. This CDR3 region has 15 residues. The CDR3: CASRGATQINYGYTF. In DNA, the CDR3 is TGTGCCAGCAGGGGGGCAACCCAGATTAACTATGGCTACACCTTC.

This clone was counted only a few times. The chain recombines TRBV6-8 with TRBJ1-5, with 8 bases matching TRBD1. This CDR3 is built from 16 residues. From germline, CDR1 is MNHGY and CDR2 SAAAGT. J gave up 4 bases and V 4 bases, and 9 bases lay outside the gene matches. The CDR3 region has the DNA TGTGCCAGCAGTTTCCGGGACAGGCCGCTAAATCAGCCCCAGCATTTT. Translating gives CASSFRDRPLNQPQHF.

The chain has TRBV11-3 and TRBJ1-1; TRBD1 might be the D (5 bases). CDR1 and CDR2 (germline): SGHNT, YENEEA. Deletions cut 3 bases from V and 7 bases from J, with 15 bases between. The CDR3 runs to 14 residues. The CDR3 sequence: CASSLVGGGGEAFF. The CDR3 DNA sequence: TGTGCCAGCAGCTTGGTCGGGGGAGGAGGTGAAGCTTTCTTT.

The chain joins TRBV11-3 to TRBJ2-1, with TRBD2 matching 8 bases. The CDR3 totals 15 residues. The germline V gene encodes CDR1 SGHNT and CDR2 YENEEA. With 5 bases clipped from V and 6 bases from J, the junction kept 9 bases outside the gene matches. This CDR3 reads CASSRTSGTSNEQFF. The CDR3 nucleotides read TGTGCCAGCAGCCGAACTAGCGGTACTTCCAATGAGCAGTTCTTC.